This entry describes one T cell receptor beta chain. Its antigen is still unknown. The data stem from a study of vaccination effects on CD4 cells after COVID-19. With the ViraFEST assay, the study expanded antigen-specific CD4+ T cells using viral peptide pools, then sequenced them. Researchers isolated CD4+ T cells once about 11 days of culture had elapsed. By PCR, the person was confirmed to have had SARS-CoV-2 infection between March and December 2020. Each culture had half its medium swapped for IL-2 medium on days 3 and 7. The repertoire was sequenced with immunoSEQ multiplex PCR; TCRdb's copy has only in-frame clones and lacks some. Among about 19,000 clones, roughly four fifths were seen once, and the ten largest hold roughly 17%. The specimen was CD4+ T cells from PBMCs cultured with SARS-CoV-2 spike peptides, collected before COVID-19 vaccination. The sequence was obtained from a human donor who had a prior SARS-CoV-2 infection.

CDR3 amino acids: CASSLTSGGGVETQYF. DNA of the CDR3: TGTGCCAGCAGCTTGACTAGCGGGGGAGGGGTAGAGACCCAGTACTTC. This chain uses TRBV7-2 with TRBJ2-5; 12 positions match TRBD2. V was clipped by 3 bases and J by 4 bases; unmatched bases: 6. The germline V gene has CDR1 SGHTA and CDR2 FQGNSA. The CDR3 is 16 residues long.